The clone carrying this T cell receptor (beta chain) turned up a few times. These data originate in a study of shared clonotypes between healthy human individuals. The table came from immunoSEQ multiplex PCR; TCRdb's copy has only in-frame clones and leaves some out. The sample lists about 960,000 clones, about 80% occurring once. The CDR3 runs to 13 residues. The V end lost 8 bases, the J end lost 3 bases, and 8 bases lay between the germline ends. Germline V gene sequence: CDR1 SNHLY, CDR2 FYNNEI. The V gene is TRBV2, the J gene TRBJ1-6, with unresolved D. Sequenced input: memory CD4+ T cells sorted from blood. Subset in this sample: CD45RA-negative fraction. This receptor was obtained from a man aged 18 to 30 in good health. The CDR3 sequence: CASEGSYNSPLHF. The CDR3 region has the DNA TGTGCCAGCGAGGGCAGCTATAATTCACCCCTCCACTTT.